This TCR beta chain was obtained from a study of shared clonotypes between healthy human individuals. V gave up 6 bases and J gave up 2 bases; unmatched junction bases: 5. The germline CDR1 and CDR2 sequences are MNHEY and SMNVEV (reference sequence). The CDR3 consists of 15 residues. Sequenced by immunoSEQ multiplex PCR; TCRdb stores in-frame clones only, minus some. The sample lists 1.5 million to 1.9 million clones; 95% to 99% were seen once. This sequence originates from a man aged 30 to 45 in good health. The V call is TRBV27, the J call TRBJ2-3, with 10 bases fitting TRBD2. The sequenced sample consisted of naive CD4+ T cells sorted from blood. Subset: CD45RA+ positively selected. The CDR3, as DNA: TGTGCCAGCAGCCTAGCGGGAGACCACACAGATACGCAGTATTTT. Translation gives CASSLAGDHTDTQYF.